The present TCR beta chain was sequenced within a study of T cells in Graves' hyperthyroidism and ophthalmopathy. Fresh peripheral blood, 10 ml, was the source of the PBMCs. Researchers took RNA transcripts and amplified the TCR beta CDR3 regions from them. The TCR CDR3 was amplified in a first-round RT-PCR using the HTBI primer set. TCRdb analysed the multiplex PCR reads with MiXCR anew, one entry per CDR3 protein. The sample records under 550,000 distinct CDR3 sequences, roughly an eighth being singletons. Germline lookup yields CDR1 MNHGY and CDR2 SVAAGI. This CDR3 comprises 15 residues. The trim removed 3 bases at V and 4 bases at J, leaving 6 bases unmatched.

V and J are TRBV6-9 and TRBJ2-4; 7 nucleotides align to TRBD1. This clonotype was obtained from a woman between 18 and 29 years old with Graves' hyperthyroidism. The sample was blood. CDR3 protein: CASSYTGTAKNIQYF. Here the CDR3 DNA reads TGTGCCAGCAGTTACACTGGGACAGCGAAAAACATTCAGTACTTC.